This T cell receptor beta chain was obtained from a study of control samples from healthy donors and cancer patients. This clone was detected a few times. Method: immunoSEQ multiplex PCR; TCRdb's copy keeps in-frame clones and lacks some. In the table there are some 64,000 clones, approximately 89% of which are singletons. Germline CDR1 and CDR2: SNHLY and FYNNEI. The CDR3 contains 14 residues. V dropped 4 bases and J dropped 6; count of bases not matched to a gene: 8. The sample was PBMCs. The V call is TRBV2, the J call TRBJ2-5; 7 bases are a match to TRBD1. The clonotype originates from a woman aged 45-65 years with head and neck cancer. CDR3 sequence (DNA): TGTGCCAGCAGTGGACAGGGCAGATTAAAGACCCAGTACTTC. Its translation is CASSGQGRLKTQYF.